This entry lists 10 T cell receptor beta chains sequenced from one sample in a study of blood T cell repertoires in COVID-19. Method: immunoSEQ multiplex PCR; TCRdb's copy keeps in-frame clones and lacks some. Altogether 470,000 or so clones are present, approximately 90% being singletons, with the ten largest covering 4% to 5.5%. The specimen was peripheral blood. The receptors shown here come from a woman aged 30 to 39 with acute or convalescent COVID-19.

Details on this clone: The same CDR3 also results from other DNA sequences found in this sample. This chain joins TRBV2 and TRBJ2-5; 12 bases align to TRBD2. V was pared by 6 bases and J by 2 bases, with 1 base of the junction left unmatched. The germline gives CDR1 SNHLY, CDR2 FYNNEI. The CDR3 spans 14 residues. CDR3 amino acids: CASSGLAGQETQYF. CDR3 DNA: TGTGCCAGCAGCGGACTAGCGGGGCAAGAGACCCAGTACTTC.

The gene calls are TRBV7-6 and TRBJ1-2, with D tentatively TRBD1 (5 bases). V lost 5 bases to trimming and J lost 5 bases, with 18 bases between them. Looked up from germline, CDR1 is SGHVS and CDR2 is FNYEAQ. This CDR3 contains 15 residues. CDR3 DNA: TGTGCCAGCAGCCCTACGGACCAGCGGGGGTATGGCTACACCTTC. It translates to CASSPTDQRGYGYTF.

The chain has TRBV9 and TRBJ2-1, with 9 bases that match TRBD2. The germline CDR1 and CDR2 sequences are SGDLS and YYNGEE. CDR3 length: 16 residues. The V segment lost 1 base and the J segment 5 bases; nucleotides outside the gene matches: 7. Here the CDR3 reads CASSVTHAGGNNEQFF. Here the CDR3 DNA reads TGTGCCAGCAGCGTAACTCATGCGGGGGGGAACAATGAGCAGTTCTTC.

The chain joins TRBV7-2 to TRBJ1-2, with D possibly being TRBD1 (5 bases). Looked up from germline, CDR1 is SGHTA and CDR2 is FQGNSA. V dropped 2 bases and J dropped 4 bases, with 11 bases sitting between them. The CDR3 has 14 residues. DNA of the CDR3: TGTGCCAGCAGCTTAAAGGGTCAGGGCTATGGCTACACCTTC. It translates to CASSLKGQGYGYTF.

V and J are TRBV28 and TRBJ2-7; perhaps TRBD1 as D (7 bases). The germline CDR1 and CDR2 sequences are MDHEN and SYDVKM. Trimming removed 7 bases from V and 5 bases from J, with 18 bases in between. The CDR3 loop spans 14 amino acids. The CDR3 region has the DNA TGTGCCAGCAATCAAGGAGCAGGGGGGCACGAGCAGTACTTC. Translation: CASNQGAGGHEQYF.

V and J are TRBV5-4 and TRBJ2-3; 9 bases match TRBD2. The V and J ends lost 3 bases and 2 bases, in that order; junction bases with no gene match: 10. The germline V gene has CDR1 SGHNT and CDR2 YYREEE (reference sequence). CDR3 length equals 17 residues. This CDR3 reads CASSSFLAGENTDTQYF. The CDR3 nucleotides read TGTGCCAGCAGCTCCTTCTTAGCGGGGGAAAACACAGATACGCAGTATTTT.

The V and J genes are TRBV2 and TRBJ2-2; 14 bases align to TRBD2. The germline CDR1 and CDR2 sequences are SNHLY and FYNNEI. The CDR3 is 16 amino acids. Unmatched junction bases numbered 6, after V lost 5 bases and J lost 7 bases. In DNA form, the CDR3 reads TGTGCCAGCAGTCGGACTAGCGGGGGGCAAATCGGGGAGCTGTTTTTT. It translates to CASSRTSGGQIGELFF.

On this clone: Compared with germline, one end of the junction differs, possibly owing to a read error. The rearrangement joins TRBV2 to TRBJ1-2; 8 bases map to TRBD1. Germline CDR1 SNHLY, CDR2 FYNNEI. There are 14 residues in the CDR3. The CDR3 loop is CASGDRGTNYGYTF. The CDR3 DNA is TGTGCCAGCGGTGACAGGGGTACTAACTATGGCTACACCTTC.

V is TRBV18 and J is TRBJ1-1, with 8 bases that match TRBD1. The germline gives CDR1 KGHSH, CDR2 LQKENI. There are 14 residues in the CDR3. With 3 bases clipped from V and 1 base from J, the junction kept 1 base outside the gene matches. CDR3 amino acids: CASSPGQGNTEAFF. The DNA of the CDR3 is TGTGCCAGCTCACCCGGACAGGGGAACACTGAAGCTTTCTTT.

The CDR3 DNA sequence: TGCGCCAGCAGCAAAGGACTAGCGGGGGACTACGAGCAGTACTTC. Translated: CASSKGLAGDYEQYF. The chain couples TRBV5-1 to TRBJ2-7; TRBD2 matches 13 bases. The CDR3 runs to 15 residues. Trimming removed 4 bases from V and 3 bases from J; junction bases left unmatched: 4. Per the germline V gene, CDR1 is SGHRS and CDR2 is YFSETQ.